A selection of T cell receptor beta chains follows, all from one sample in a study of cytomegalovirus exposure and HLA in healthy donors. Sequenced by immunoSEQ multiplex PCR; TCRdb stores in-frame clones only, minus some. This table has roughly 150,000 clones, 70% to 75% appearing once. The sample consisted of PBMCs. Receptors were obtained from a woman under 40 in good health and CMV-seronegative. Each CDR3 is given with its conserved first and last residue. D genes are given only for firm matches. Only some rows state a clone size, as once, few, many or a class for expanded clones.

j_gene: TRBJ2-3
abundance: few
d_gene: -
v_gene: TRBV6-5
CDR3nt: TGTGCCAGCAGTCCCCTGCGGGTGACAGATACGCAGTATTTT
CDR3aa: CASSPLRVTDTQYF

j_gene: TRBJ1-2
abundance: -
d_gene: -
v_gene: TRBV30
CDR3nt: TGTGCCTGGAGTGAAGTGAAACTTAGAAGCTATGGCTACACCTTC
CDR3aa: CAWSEVKLRSYGYTF

j_gene: TRBJ2-1
abundance: few
d_gene: TRBD2
v_gene: TRBV28
CDR3nt: TGTGCCAGCAGCCCCCCCCTCATGACTAGCGGGGGCCCACTCTACAATGAGCAGTTCTTC
CDR3aa: CASSPPLMTSGGPLYNEQFF

j_gene: TRBJ1-1
abundance: -
d_gene: -
v_gene: TRBV27
CDR3nt: TGTGCCAGCAGTTTACAGGGTGGGAAAACTGAAGCTTTCTTT
CDR3aa: CASSLQGGKTEAFF

j_gene: TRBJ2-3
abundance: once
d_gene: TRBD2
v_gene: TRBV5-1
CDR3nt: TGCGCCAGCAGCTTGTCGGCGGGAGGGCTAGATACGCAGTATTTT
CDR3aa: CASSLSAGGLDTQYF

j_gene: TRBJ2-5
abundance: -
d_gene: TRBD1
v_gene: TRBV7-9
CDR3nt: TGTGCCAGCAGCTTAGCGGAGACAGGGGAACAAGAGACCCAGTACTTC
CDR3aa: CASSLAETGEQETQYF

j_gene: TRBJ1-1
abundance: few
d_gene: -
v_gene: TRBV5-5
CDR3nt: TGTGCCAGCAGCGGGGACACCGGCAACACTGAAGCTTTCTTT
CDR3aa: CASSGDTGNTEAFF

j_gene: TRBJ1-1
abundance: -
d_gene: -
v_gene: TRBV7-9
CDR3nt: TGTTCCAGCAGCTTAGACCACGGGGGGGTCTTCACTGAAGCTTTCTTT
CDR3aa: CSSSLDHGGVFTEAFF

j_gene: TRBJ1-1
abundance: -
d_gene: -
v_gene: TRBV7-9
CDR3nt: TGTGCCAGCAGCTTAGACCCCGGGAACACTGAAGCTTTCTTT
CDR3aa: CASSLDPGNTEAFF

j_gene: TRBJ1-2
abundance: -
d_gene: -
v_gene: TRBV7-9
CDR3nt: TGTTCCAGCAGCTTATTGGACCGGACAGCTAGTGGCTACACCTTC
CDR3aa: CSSSLLDRTASGYTF

j_gene: TRBJ2-3
abundance: many
d_gene: -
v_gene: TRBV19
CDR3nt: TGTGCCAGTAGCGACACCCACACAGATACGCAGTATTTT
CDR3aa: CASSDTHTDTQYF

j_gene: TRBJ1-2
abundance: -
d_gene: -
v_gene: TRBV19
CDR3nt: TGTGCCAGTAGTATGTATGGAGCTAACTATGGCTACACCTTC
CDR3aa: CASSMYGANYGYTF

j_gene: TRBJ2-1
abundance: -
d_gene: -
v_gene: TRBV10-3
CDR3nt: TGTGCCATCAGTGGGTATTTGGCGGGGCGGGCCTACAATGAGCAGTTCTTC
CDR3aa: CAISGYLAGRAYNEQFF

j_gene: TRBJ1-6
abundance: -
d_gene: -
v_gene: TRBV7-9
CDR3nt: TGTGCCAGCAGCCGAGCCGCGGGGAGCTCCTATAATTCACCCCTCCACTTT
CDR3aa: CASSRAAGSSYNSPLHF